Described below is a single T cell receptor beta chain sequence and its context. What it binds is unknown. The V and J ends lost 1 base and 6 bases respectively, with 16 bases between them. From germline, CDR1 is DFQATT and CDR2 SNEGSKA (reference sequence). The CDR3 is made up of 15 amino acids. The data are from a study of blood T cells in healthy people across ages. Study results and caveats: With age, beta diversity per million T cells declined roughly linearly, significantly by 40 to 50. Changes seen in expanded clonotypes were possibly confounded by donor CMV status left unknown.

Primed by a sample-barcoded 5' primer and a J-beta primer mix, a second PCR proceeded for 7 to 11 cycles. TCRdb recomputed calls from the 5' RACE reads with MiXCR, one row per CDR3 protein. The table records approximately 1,700,000 distinct CDR3 sequences, about two fifths of them present only once. The sequence derives from a human donor in good health. Sequencing was performed on blood. V is TRBV20-1 and J is TRBJ2-1, with TRBD2 as a possible D gene (6 bases). CDR3 nucleotides: TGCAGTGCTAGAGTGGAGGGGCGCAGCACCAATGAGCAGTTCTTC. Amino acid sequence: CSARVEGRSTNEQFF.